This T cell receptor beta chain was sequenced in a study of somatic mutations in cytotoxic T cells in rheumatoid arthritis. Measured with immunoSEQ multiplex PCR; TCRdb has only the in-frame clones, and not every one. The profile shows under 15,000 clones, about 68% of them singletons. Comments on this clone: Its antigen remains unidentified.

Study-wide points: Greater age accompanied higher CD8+ clonality in rheumatoid arthritis patients, a pattern that was absent in healthy controls. Patients with rheumatoid arthritis did not differ significantly from age-matched healthy controls in CD8+ T-cell clonality. The study found that the largest CD8+ clone exceeded 20% of CD8+ cells in about an eighth of the roughly 60 patients.

The ends lost 5 bases at V and 0 bases at J; junction bases unmatched: 5. Germline-derived CDR1 and CDR2 are SGHTA and FQGNSA. CDR3 length: 16 residues. Positive selection with magnetic beads achieved the isolation of CD4+ and CD8+ cells, followed by a flow cytometry check of purity. Material: CD8+ T cells sorted from blood. This TCR derives from an older man in good health. V and J are TRBV7-2 and TRBJ1-4, with 8 nucleotides matching TRBD1. CDR3 sequence: CASSLAGGTTNEKLFF. CDR3 sequence (DNA): TGTGCCAGCAGCCTGGCAGGGGGCACAACTAATGAAAAACTGTTTTTT.